Below, 20 T cell receptor beta chains from the same sample are listed, as sequenced in a study of early T cells in non-severe SARS-CoV-2 infection. TCRdb reanalysed the 5' RACE reads using MiXCR and keeps one entry per CDR3 protein. The table records 60,000 to 75,000 distinct CDR3 sequences, 10% to 15% of them present only once. The sample consisted of whole blood. The receptors here all came from an adult who was a healthcare worker with PCR-confirmed SARS-CoV-2 infection or an uninfected control (not recorded which).

This clonotype was recorded many times. The chain is built from TRBV10-3 and TRBJ2-7; tentatively, D is TRBD1 (6 bases). V lost 2 bases and J 2 bases, leaving 7 bases between the germline ends. The length of the CDR3 is 13 residues. The V gene's germline CDR1 is ENHRY and CDR2 SYGVKD. The chain's CDR3 is CAISETGPYEQYF. The CDR3 coding sequence is TGTGCCATCAGTGAGACAGGGCCCTACGAGCAGTACTTC.

Many counts were recorded for this clonotype. This rearrangement joins TRBV19 to TRBJ2-3; TRBD2 might be the D (6 bases). Per the germline V gene, CDR1 is LNHDA and CDR2 is SQIVND (reference sequence). The germline V and J ends were trimmed by 3 bases and 2 bases, with 9 bases remaining between them. The CDR3 is 14 amino acids. CDR3 amino acids: CASSISGYTDTQYF. The CDR3 coding sequence is TGTGCCAGTAGTATTAGCGGTTACACAGATACGCAGTATTTT.

This clonotype was observed a few times. V is TRBV19 and J is TRBJ2-7, with D perhaps given as TRBD1 or TRBD2 (5 bases each). This CDR3 comprises 15 residues. Trimming shortened V by 3 bases and J by 7 bases, and 19 bases separated the two germline ends. Per the germline V gene, CDR1 is LNHDA and CDR2 is SQIVND (reference sequence). CDR3: CASSIQGTDGWEQYF. CDR3 coding DNA: TGTGCCAGTAGTATTCAAGGGACGGACGGCTGGGAGCAGTACTTC. Drawing the rest from reference TRBV19 and TRBJ2-7, the complete variable domain is DGGITQSPKYLFRKEGQNVTLSCEQNLNHDAMYWYRQDPGQGLRLIYYSQIVNDFQKGDIAEGYSVSREKKESFPLTVTSAQKNPTAFYLCASSIQGTDGWEQYFGPGTRLTVT.

This clonotype appeared many times. This chain links TRBV5-1 with TRBJ1-2; D is perhaps TRBD1 (6 bases). Trimming removed 0 bases at V and 0 bases at J, with 12 bases between. CDR1 SGHRS and CDR2 YFSETQ come from the germline V gene. This CDR3 comprises 16 residues. DNA for the CDR3: TGCGCCAGCAGCTTGGATGGGACACTAACTAACTATGGCTACACCTTC. This sequence encodes CASSLDGTLTNYGYTF.

This clonotype was seen a handful of times. The rearrangement uses TRBV19 and TRBJ1-2, with TRBD1 matching 7 bases. CDR1 LNHDA and CDR2 SQIVND come from the germline V gene (reference sequence). CDR3 length: 15 residues. Trimming cost V 6 bases and J 4 bases; bases outside gene matches: 11. The chain's CDR3 is CASSARQGFGYGYTF. The CDR3 DNA reads as TGTGCCAGTAGCGCCAGACAGGGTTTCGGCTATGGCTACACCTTC.

V usage is TRBV2 and J usage is TRBJ2-3, with a weak D call TRBD1 (6 bases). The germline V gene has CDR1 SNHLY and CDR2 FYNNEI. V was pared by 3 bases and J by 2 bases, with 9 bases between. The CDR3 totals 14 residues. This CDR3 reads CASSDRDNTDTQYF. The CDR3 nucleotides are TGTGCCAGCAGTGACCGGGACAACACAGATACGCAGTATTTT.

There are many counts of this clonotype. J is TRBJ2-7 and V is TRBV9; possible D gene TRBD2, 5 bases. The length of the CDR3 is 14 residues. Trimming stripped 4 bases from V and 1 base from J, with 12 bases between. CDR1 is SGDLS and CDR2 is YYNGEE in the germline V gene. The CDR3 sequence is CASSPPGNSYEQYF. The CDR3 DNA reads TGTGCCAGCAGCCCCCCCGGGAATTCCTACGAGCAGTACTTC.

This clonotype was detected a few times. The V and J genes are TRBV7-6 and TRBJ1-1, with 7 nucleotides matching TRBD1. Germline CDR1 SGHVS, CDR2 FNYEAQ. The length of the CDR3 is 16 residues. After removal of 3 bases from V and 3 bases from J, the junction contained 10 bases not matched to a gene. CDR3 bases: TGTGCCAGCAGCTTGGGGACGGGACAGAGTTACACTGAAGCTTTCTTT. This sequence encodes CASSLGTGQSYTEAFF.

This clonotype was detected a few times. V and J are TRBV19 and TRBJ2-3, with TRBD1 identical over 12 bases. Trimming at V came to 9 bases and at J to 4 bases, leaving 5 bases not matched to a gene. Germline assignment: CDR1 LNHDA and CDR2 SQIVND (reference sequence). CDR3 length equals 14 residues. CDR3 amino acids: CASRDRGRSDTQYF. CDR3 nucleotide sequence: TGTGCCAGCCGGGACAGGGGGCGCTCAGATACGCAGTATTTT. The full variable domain, completed using reference TRBV19 and TRBJ2-3, is DGGITQSPKYLFRKEGQNVTLSCEQNLNHDAMYWYRQDPGQGLRLIYYSQIVNDFQKGDIAEGYSVSREKKESFPLTVTSAQKNPTAFYLCASRDRGRSDTQYFGPGTRLTVL.

There are many counts of this clonotype. The rearrangement joins TRBV6-2 or TRBV6-3 to TRBJ2-6; 7 nucleotides agree with TRBD1. V dropped 2 bases and J dropped 0; count of bases not matched to a gene: 10. Per the germline V gene, CDR1 is MNHEY and CDR2 is SVGEGT. The CDR3 has 19 residues. The CDR3 coding sequence is TGTGCCAGCAGTTACCCGACAGGGTCGGAGTTCTCTGGGGCCAACGTCCTGACTTTC. It translates to CASSYPTGSEFSGANVLTF.

The chain is built from TRBV6-6 and TRBJ1-2; D not certain. CDR1 MNHNY and CDR2 SVGAGI come from the germline V gene (reference sequence). The CDR3 length is 13 residues. Trimming pared 7 bases from V and 4 bases from J, leaving 13 bases between. In DNA, the CDR3 is TGTGCCAGCAAAAGCCCTGGGCTCTATGGCTACACCTTC. It specifies CASKSPGLYGYTF.

The rearrangement links TRBV7-2 to TRBJ1-6; maybe TRBD1 (5 bases). This CDR3 region has 16 residues. V lost 0 bases to trimming and J lost 7 bases, with 13 bases between them. Germline V gives CDR1 SGHTA, CDR2 FQGNSA. In DNA form, the CDR3 reads TGTGCCAGCAGCTTAGCGCCCGGGACCCTAAATTCACCCCTCCACTTT. This codes for CASSLAPGTLNSPLHF. The entire variable domain, with the rest obtained from reference TRBV7-2 and TRBJ1-6, is as follows: GAGVSQSPSNKVTEKGKDVELRCDPISGHTALYWYRQSLGQGLEFLIYFQGNSAPDKSGLPSDRFSAERTGGSVSTLTIQRTQQEDSAVYLCASSLAPGTLNSPLHFGNGTRLTVT.

This chain links TRBV29-1 with TRBJ1-2, with TRBD1 matching over 7 bases. Germline CDR1 and CDR2: SQVTM and ANQGSEA. The CDR3 has 13 amino acids. The V segment lost 3 bases and the J segment 5 bases; nucleotides outside the gene matches: 6. The CDR3 loop is CSVDKGARYGYTF. The CDR3 nucleotides are TGCAGCGTTGACAAGGGGGCGAGATATGGCTACACCTTC.

In its sample, this clonotype was seen a few times. This sequence joins TRBV7-2 and TRBJ2-5; D is perhaps TRBD1 or TRBD2 (5 bases each). This CDR3 contains 15 residues. Germline V gives CDR1 SGHTA, CDR2 FQGNSA. V shed 5 bases and J shed 5 bases, with 18 bases lying between them. In nucleotides, the CDR3 is TGTGCCAGCAGCCCCCCGGGACGGACGGGGGAGACCCAGTACTTC. As protein: CASSPPGRTGETQYF. Variable domain in full (rest from reference TRBV7-2 and TRBJ2-5): GAGVSQSPSNKVTEKGKDVELRCDPISGHTALYWYRQSLGQGLEFLIYFQGNSAPDKSGLPSDRFSAERTGGSVSTLTIQRTQQEDSAVYLCASSPPGRTGETQYFGPGTRLLVL.

This clonotype has ten or more counts. The chain combines TRBV3-1 with TRBJ2-2; D uncertain. V lost 1 base and J 1 base, leaving 7 bases between the germline ends. This CDR3 is built from 15 residues. Germline-derived CDR1 and CDR2 are LGHDT and YNNKEL (reference sequence). CDR3 residues: CASSQGQVNTGELFF. The CDR3 DNA sequence: TGTGCCAGCAGCCAAGGGCAGGTGAACACCGGGGAGCTGTTTTTT. The whole variable domain, remainder taken from reference TRBV3-1 and TRBJ2-2, is DTAVSQTPKYLVTQMGNDKSIKCEQNLGHDTMYWYKQDSKKFLKIMFSYNNKELIINETVPNRFSPKSPDKAHLNLHINSLELGDSAVYFCASSQGQVNTGELFFGEGSRLTVL.

This clonotype has a count of ten or more. The V and J genes are TRBV7-8 and TRBJ1-3; 7 bases match TRBD1. The germline CDR1 and CDR2 sequences are SGHVS and FQNEAQ. This CDR3 spans 16 amino acids. V lost 2 bases to trimming and J lost 1 base; unmatched junction nucleotides: 5. CDR3 sequence (DNA): TGTGCCAGCAGCTTACAAGGGGGCGCGTCTGGAAACACCATATATTTT. The encoded protein is CASSLQGGASGNTIYF.

This clonotype was counted at least ten times. The chain has TRBV18 and TRBJ2-1; TRBD2 aligns across 10 bases. The CDR3 runs 15 residues. V was pared by 2 bases and J by 9 bases, with 7 bases of the junction left unmatched. In germline, CDR1 is KGHSH, CDR2 LQKENI. The CDR3 sequence: CASSPSLAGETEQFF. The CDR3 coding sequence is TGTGCCAGCTCACCATCGCTAGCGGGAGAGACTGAGCAGTTCTTC.

In DNA, the CDR3 is TGTGCCAGCAGCTCCTCCCGGGCCGCCCTAACTAATGAAAAACTGTTTTTT. This translates into CASSSSRAALTNEKLFF. The chain has TRBV7-9 and TRBJ1-4; D remains unclear. This CDR3 region has 17 residues. Germline-derived CDR1 and CDR2 are SEHNR and FQNEAQ (reference sequence). V lost 4 bases and J 1 base, leaving 16 bases between the germline ends.

This clonotype was detected many times. CDR3 residues: CASSLVQVGSPLHF. Here the CDR3 DNA reads TGTGCCAGCAGCTTAGTTCAAGTGGGATCACCCCTCCACTTT. The chain uses TRBV7-9 and TRBJ1-6; D remains unclear. This CDR3 comprises 14 residues. Trimming took 1 base from V and 10 from J, leaving 11 bases between them. Per the germline V gene, CDR1 is SEHNR and CDR2 is FQNEAQ (reference sequence).

The rearrangement links TRBV10-2 to TRBJ2-7; D is perhaps TRBD2 (6 bases). Germline V lookup: CDR1 WSHSY, CDR2 SAAADI. This CDR3 contains 12 residues. Trimming pared 10 bases from V and 3 bases from J, leaving 13 bases between. The CDR3 loop is CATAPGGYEQYF. The CDR3 DNA reads as TGCGCCACCGCACCCGGGGGCTACGAGCAGTACTTC.